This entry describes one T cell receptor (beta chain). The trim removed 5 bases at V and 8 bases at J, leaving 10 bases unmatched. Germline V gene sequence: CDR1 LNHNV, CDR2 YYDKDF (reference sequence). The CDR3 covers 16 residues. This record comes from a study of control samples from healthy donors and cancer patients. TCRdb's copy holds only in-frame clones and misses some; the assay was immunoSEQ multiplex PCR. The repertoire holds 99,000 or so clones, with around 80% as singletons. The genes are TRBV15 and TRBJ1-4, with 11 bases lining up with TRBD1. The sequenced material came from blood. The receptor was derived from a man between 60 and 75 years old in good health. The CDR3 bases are TGTGCCACCAGCTTGCGGACAGGGGGCTCGGGAGAAAAACTGTTTTTT. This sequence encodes CATSLRTGGSGEKLFF.